Only a few counts were recorded for the clone carrying this T cell receptor beta chain. As yet, its antigen is unknown. The CDR3 consists of 15 residues. Trimming left V 4 bases short and J 3 bases short, with 16 bases between. Germline V gene sequence: CDR1 SEHNR, CDR2 FQNEAQ (reference sequence). This entry is derived from a study of CD8 T cells in ankylosing spondylitis. Study-wide points: Researchers reportedly found disease-linked clones significantly enriched in matched ankylosing spondylitis synovial fluid.

TCRdb recomputed calls from the 5' RACE reads with MiXCR, one row per CDR3 protein. Counted here are about 130,000 distinct CDR3 sequences, around 7% occurring once; the ten biggest clones make up 12%. V gene TRBV7-9 combines with J gene TRBJ2-7; TRBD2 is a possible D gene (5 bases). The material sequenced was blood, either unsorted or a sorted T cell fraction (not recorded which). The receptor's source is a male donor with ankylosing spondylitis or in good health (not recorded which). For the CDR3, the DNA is TGTGCCAGCAGCTCCACCCACCCGGGAAACTACGAGCAGTACTTC. Its translation is CASSSTHPGNYEQYF.